Shown below are 17 T cell receptor beta chains from a single sample sequenced in a study of T cells in localized non-small cell lung cancer. The repertoire was sequenced with immunoSEQ multiplex PCR; TCRdb's copy has only in-frame clones and lacks some. This sample has 130,000 or so clones, with 89% found just once. The specimen comprised peripheral blood, sampled before any cancer treatment. These receptors all come from a female donor older than 55 with stage I lung adenocarcinoma.

The chain joins TRBV10-3 to TRBJ2-1, with D possibly matching TRBD1 (6 bases). V lost 0 bases and J 2 bases, leaving 11 bases between the germline ends. Germline assignment: CDR1 ENHRY and CDR2 SYGVKD. The CDR3 loop spans 16 amino acids. The CDR3: CAISESMAGAYNEQFF. Written as DNA, the CDR3 is TGTGCCATCAGTGAGTCGATGGCAGGGGCCTACAATGAGCAGTTCTTC.

The chain has TRBV4-1 and TRBJ1-1; a weak D match, TRBD1 (6 bases). The CDR3 extends over 17 amino acids. Germline values: CDR1 MGHRA, CDR2 YSYEKL. V lost 4 bases to trimming and J lost 1 base, with 19 bases between them. The DNA for the CDR3 is TGCGCCAGCAGCCCCCCCAGGTGGGGGGCCAAGAACACTGAAGCTTTCTTT. The encoded protein is CASSPPRWGAKNTEAFF.

The V gene is TRBV29-1, the J gene TRBJ2-2; D is uncertain. The CDR3 extends over 14 amino acids. The germline V and J ends were trimmed by 2 bases and 1 base, with 8 bases remaining between them. Per germline, CDR1 SQVTM and CDR2 ANQGSEA. CDR3 DNA: TGCAGCGTTGAACAAGCAAAGAACACCGGGGAGCTGTTTTTT. Amino acid sequence: CSVEQAKNTGELFF.

CDR3 sequence (DNA): TGTGCCACCAGCAGCTCTAACTATGGCTACACCTTC. Translated, it gives CATSSSNYGYTF. The chain uses TRBV15 and TRBJ1-2; the D is unclear. This CDR3 is 12 amino acids long. The germline CDR1 and CDR2 sequences are LNHNV and YYDKDF (reference sequence). The V and J ends lost 3 bases and 0 bases respectively, with 2 bases between them.

Of note for this clone: A junction end diverges from the germline sequence, so it may reflect a read error. The chain links TRBV5-1 to TRBJ2-1; D not resolved. CDR1 is SGHRS, CDR2 YFSETQ, per germline. The CDR3 totals 15 residues. In DNA form, the CDR3 reads TGCGCCAGCACCTTGATGCCTACCCACAATGAGCAGGAGTTCTTC. It translates to CASTLMPTHNEQEFF.

The rearrangement uses TRBV11-1 and TRBJ2-1, with TRBD1 as a possible D gene (6 bases). V lost 1 base to trimming and J lost 6 bases, with 16 bases between them. The CDR3 loop spans 16 amino acids. Germline-derived CDR1 and CDR2 are SGHAT and FQDESV (reference sequence). The CDR3 DNA reads TGTGCCAGCAGCTTAGGGTTAGGGGGAATAGGCAATGAGCAGTTCTTC. It translates to CASSLGLGGIGNEQFF.

This clone showed up just a few times. This chain links TRBV7-2 with TRBJ2-7; 13 positions match TRBD2. The CDR3 is made up of 17 amino acids. CDR1 and CDR2 from the germline V gene are SGHTA and FQGNSA. J was trimmed by 6 bases and V by 5 bases; bases with no gene match: 13. The DNA of the CDR3 is TGTGCCAGCAGCATCCCGGGACTAGCGGGAAGTTCAGGCGAGCAGTACTTC. Translated: CASSIPGLAGSSGEQYF.

The chain carries TRBV11-1 and TRBJ2-5; D is possibly TRBD1 (6 bases). V shed 4 bases and J shed 2 bases, with 14 bases lying between them. This CDR3 spans 15 amino acids. The germline gives CDR1 SGHAT, CDR2 FQDESV (reference sequence). The CDR3, as DNA: TGTGCCAGCAGCTCTCAAAGGACAGCACAAGAGACCCAGTACTTC. This codes for CASSSQRTAQETQYF.

The chain carries TRBV28 and TRBJ2-7; tentatively, D is TRBD1 (6 bases). The CDR3 has 19 amino acids. The ends were cut back, 2 bases at V and 2 bases at J, with 25 bases in the middle. Germline-derived CDR1 and CDR2 are MDHEN and SYDVKM. CDR3 sequence (DNA): TGTGCCAGCAGTTTAGGGGGACAATGGGGTAAAACTCTGGCCTACGAGCAGTACTTC. It codes for CASSLGGQWGKTLAYEQYF.

The chain carries TRBV2 and TRBJ1-2, with TRBD1 identical over 11 bases. Per germline, CDR1 SNHLY and CDR2 FYNNEI. This CDR3 spans 14 amino acids. J was trimmed by 6 bases and V by 5 bases; bases with no gene match: 5. The CDR3 sequence: CASSTLDRGHGYTF. The CDR3 nucleotides are TGTGCCAGCAGTACACTGGACAGGGGGCATGGCTACACCTTC.

V usage is TRBV5-1 and J usage is TRBJ2-1; 16 bases align to TRBD2. Germline V gives CDR1 SGHRS, CDR2 YFSETQ. Trimming took 2 bases from V and 8 from J; bases not matched to a gene: 7. The CDR3 sequence is 17 residues long. In DNA form, the CDR3 reads TGCGCCAGCAGCTTAAATGCCGGGACTAGCGGGAGGGATGAGCAGTTCTTC. Its translation: CASSLNAGTSGRDEQFF.

Only one count was recorded for this clone. The V and J genes are TRBV28 and TRBJ2-5; D is perhaps TRBD2 (5 bases). Germline CDR1 and CDR2: MDHEN and SYDVKM. The ends were cut back, 3 bases at V and 4 bases at J, with 12 bases in the middle. The CDR3 has 14 amino acids. The CDR3 DNA sequence: TGTGCCAGCAGTTTCGGGGTTCTACTAGAGACCCAGTACTTC. It specifies CASSFGVLLETQYF.

J is TRBJ1-4 and V is TRBV27, with 7 bases matching TRBD1. The V gene end was trimmed by 6 bases and the J gene end by 6 bases; junction bases not matched to a gene: 19. Germline lookup yields CDR1 MNHEY and CDR2 SMNVEV (reference sequence). The CDR3 consists of 18 residues. CDR3 sequence: CASSPTQLRQGVYEKLFF. The CDR3 coding sequence is TGTGCCAGCAGCCCTACTCAGCTCAGACAGGGCGTTTATGAAAAACTGTTTTTT.

The chain carries TRBV6-5 and TRBJ2-7, with 14 positions matching TRBD2. This CDR3 has 14 amino acids. Germline CDR1 MNHEY, CDR2 SVGAGI. V trimming: 7 bases; J trimming: 4 bases; junction bases outside the gene matches: 3. The CDR3 here is CASNGLAGGYEQYF. The CDR3 region has the DNA TGTGCCAGCAACGGACTAGCGGGAGGTTACGAGCAGTACTTC.

The chain employs TRBV7-9 and TRBJ1-5; D is unclear. The CDR3 is made up of 12 amino acids. The germline V gene encodes CDR1 SEHNR and CDR2 FQNEAQ (reference sequence). The V gene lost 3 bases and the J gene lost 1 base, with 1 base spanning the gap. As DNA, the CDR3 is TGTGCCAGCAGCTTCAGCAATCAGCCCCAGCATTTT. It specifies CASSFSNQPQHF.

In this sample, this clone turned up a few times. The same CDR3 is also encoded by other DNA sequences in this sample. J is TRBJ2-6 and V is TRBV5-5; no firm D call. The germline CDR1 and CDR2 sequences are SGHKS and YYEKEE (reference sequence). The V gene lost 7 bases and the J gene lost 0 bases, with 20 bases spanning the gap. The CDR3 is 18 amino acids. The CDR3 bases are TGTGCCAGCGGTAGTCAGGCCACCCCTTTCTCTGGGGCCAACGTCCTGACTTTC. Amino acids: CASGSQATPFSGANVLTF.

The chain carries TRBV6-6 and TRBJ2-3, with D tentatively TRBD2 (6 bases). This CDR3 comprises 14 residues. The V gene lost 7 bases and the J gene lost 5 bases, with 16 bases spanning the gap. The germline CDR1 and CDR2 sequences are MNHNY and SVGAGI (reference sequence). Here the CDR3 DNA reads TGTGCCAGCACCTCAGGAGGGCCTGTAGATACGCAGTATTTT. It yields the protein CASTSGGPVDTQYF.